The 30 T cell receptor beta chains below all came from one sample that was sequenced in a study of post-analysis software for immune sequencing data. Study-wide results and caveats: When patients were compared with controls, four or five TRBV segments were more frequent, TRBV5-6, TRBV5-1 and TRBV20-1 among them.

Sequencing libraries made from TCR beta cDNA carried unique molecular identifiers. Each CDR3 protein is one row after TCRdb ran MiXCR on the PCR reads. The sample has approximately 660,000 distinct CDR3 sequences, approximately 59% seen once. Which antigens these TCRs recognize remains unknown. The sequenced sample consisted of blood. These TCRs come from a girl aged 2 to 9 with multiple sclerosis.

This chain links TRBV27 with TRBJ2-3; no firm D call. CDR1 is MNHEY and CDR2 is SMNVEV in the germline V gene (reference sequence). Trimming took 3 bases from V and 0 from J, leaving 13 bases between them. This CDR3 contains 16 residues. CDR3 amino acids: CASSFYPRASTDTQYF. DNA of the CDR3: TGTGCCAGCAGTTTTTACCCACGGGCTAGCACAGATACGCAGTATTTT.

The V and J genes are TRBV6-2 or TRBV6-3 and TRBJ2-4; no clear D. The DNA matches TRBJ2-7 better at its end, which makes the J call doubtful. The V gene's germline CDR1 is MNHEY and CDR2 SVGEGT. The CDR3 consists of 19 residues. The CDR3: CASSYGNYPWSPQDYEQYF. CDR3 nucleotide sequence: TGTGCCAGCAGTTACGGAAATTATCCCTGGTCTCCCCAGGACTACGAGCAGTACTTC.

CDR3 residues: CSARKTLYNEQFF. CDR3 sequence (DNA): TGCAGTGCTCGGAAAACTTTATACAATGAGCAGTTCTTC. This rearrangement joins TRBV20-1 to TRBJ2-1; the D is unclear. Germline V lookup: CDR1 DFQATT, CDR2 SNEGSKA (reference sequence). The CDR3 covers 13 residues. V lost 5 bases to trimming and J lost 4 bases, with 12 bases between them.

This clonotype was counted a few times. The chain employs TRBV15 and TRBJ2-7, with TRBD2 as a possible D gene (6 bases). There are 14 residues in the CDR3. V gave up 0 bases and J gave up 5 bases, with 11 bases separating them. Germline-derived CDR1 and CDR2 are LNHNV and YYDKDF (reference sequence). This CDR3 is CATSREEGFHEQYF. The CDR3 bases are TGTGCCACCAGCAGAGAGGAGGGATTCCACGAGCAGTACTTC.

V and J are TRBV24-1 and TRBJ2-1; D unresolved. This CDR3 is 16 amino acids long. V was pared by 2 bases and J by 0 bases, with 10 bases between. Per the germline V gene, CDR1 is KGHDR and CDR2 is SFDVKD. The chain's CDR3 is CATSDSSPSSYNEQFF. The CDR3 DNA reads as TGTGCCACCAGTGATTCGTCCCCGAGCTCCTACAATGAGCAGTTCTTC.

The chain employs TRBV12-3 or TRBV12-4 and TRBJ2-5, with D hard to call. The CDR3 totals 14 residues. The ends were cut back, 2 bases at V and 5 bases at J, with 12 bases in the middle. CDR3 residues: CASSLQAFAETQYF. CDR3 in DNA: TGTGCCAGCAGTTTACAGGCTTTTGCGGAGACCCAGTACTTC.

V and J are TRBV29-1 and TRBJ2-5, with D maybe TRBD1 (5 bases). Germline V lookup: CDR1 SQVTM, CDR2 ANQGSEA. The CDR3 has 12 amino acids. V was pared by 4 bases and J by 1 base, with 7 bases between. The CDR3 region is CSVGQTQETQYF. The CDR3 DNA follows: TGCAGCGTTGGACAGACCCAAGAGACCCAGTACTTC.

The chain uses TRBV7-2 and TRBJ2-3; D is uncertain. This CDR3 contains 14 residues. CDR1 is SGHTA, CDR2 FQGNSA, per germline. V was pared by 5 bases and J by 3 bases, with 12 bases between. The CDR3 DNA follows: TGTGCCAGCAGCCACAGAACCGGGACAGATACGCAGTATTTT. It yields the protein CASSHRTGTDTQYF.

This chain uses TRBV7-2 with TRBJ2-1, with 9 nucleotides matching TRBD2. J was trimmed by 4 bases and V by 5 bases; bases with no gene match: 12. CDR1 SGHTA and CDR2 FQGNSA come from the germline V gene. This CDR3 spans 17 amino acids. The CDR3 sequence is CASSQSPGLAAYNEQFF. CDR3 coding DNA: TGTGCCAGCAGCCAATCCCCGGGACTAGCTGCTTACAATGAGCAGTTCTTC.

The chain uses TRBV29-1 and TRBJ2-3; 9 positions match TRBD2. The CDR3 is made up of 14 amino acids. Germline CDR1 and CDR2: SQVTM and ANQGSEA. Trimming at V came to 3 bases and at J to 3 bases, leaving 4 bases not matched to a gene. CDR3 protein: CSVDRSGRTDTQYF. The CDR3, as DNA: TGCAGCGTTGATCGAAGCGGGAGGACAGATACGCAGTATTTT.

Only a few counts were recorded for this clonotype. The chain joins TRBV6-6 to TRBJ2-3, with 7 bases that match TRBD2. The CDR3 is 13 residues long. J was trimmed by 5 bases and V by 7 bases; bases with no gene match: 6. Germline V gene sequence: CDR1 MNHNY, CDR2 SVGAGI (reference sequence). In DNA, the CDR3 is TGTGCCAGCACCCAAGCGGGAAGAGATACGCAGTATTTT. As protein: CASTQAGRDTQYF.

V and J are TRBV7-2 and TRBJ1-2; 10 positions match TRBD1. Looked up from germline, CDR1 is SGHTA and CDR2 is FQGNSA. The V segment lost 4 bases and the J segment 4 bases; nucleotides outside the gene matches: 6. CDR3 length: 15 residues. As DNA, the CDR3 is TGTGCCAGCAGCTCACCGGGACAGGGGAGCTATGGCTACACCTTC. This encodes CASSSPGQGSYGYTF.

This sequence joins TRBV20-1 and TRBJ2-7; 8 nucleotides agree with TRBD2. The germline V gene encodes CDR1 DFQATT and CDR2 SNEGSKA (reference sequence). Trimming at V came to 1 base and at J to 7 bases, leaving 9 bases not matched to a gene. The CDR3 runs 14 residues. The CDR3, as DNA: TGCAGTGCTAGAGTCCCAGCGGGAGAGGGGGAGCAGTACTTC. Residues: CSARVPAGEGEQYF.

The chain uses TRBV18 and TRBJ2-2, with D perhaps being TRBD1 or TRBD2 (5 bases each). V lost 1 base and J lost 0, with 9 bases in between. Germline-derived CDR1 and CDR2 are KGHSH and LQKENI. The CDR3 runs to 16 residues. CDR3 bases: TGTGCCAGCTCACCACTACCGGGACCGAACACCGGGGAGCTGTTTTTT. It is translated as CASSPLPGPNTGELFF.

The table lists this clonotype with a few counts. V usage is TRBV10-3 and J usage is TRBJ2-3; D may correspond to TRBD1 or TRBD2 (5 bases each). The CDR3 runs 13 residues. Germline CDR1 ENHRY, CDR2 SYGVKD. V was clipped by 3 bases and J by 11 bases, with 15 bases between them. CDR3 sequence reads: CAISDVTGAKQYF. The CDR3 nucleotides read TGTGCCATCAGTGATGTTACCGGGGCGAAGCAGTATTTT.

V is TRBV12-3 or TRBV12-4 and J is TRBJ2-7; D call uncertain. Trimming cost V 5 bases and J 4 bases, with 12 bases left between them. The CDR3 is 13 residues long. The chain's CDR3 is CASSLGLIYEQYF. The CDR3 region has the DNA TGTGCCAGCAGTCTCGGCCTGATTTACGAGCAGTACTTC.

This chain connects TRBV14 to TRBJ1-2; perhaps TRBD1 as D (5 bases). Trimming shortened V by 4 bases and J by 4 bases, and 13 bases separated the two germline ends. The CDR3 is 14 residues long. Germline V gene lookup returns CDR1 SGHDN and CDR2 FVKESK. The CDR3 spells CASSPGTSSYGYTF. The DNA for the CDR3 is TGTGCCAGCAGCCCAGGGACTAGCAGCTATGGCTACACCTTC.

The CDR3 spells CASSLHKTRNYGYTF. CDR3 DNA: TGTGCCAGCAGCCTTCATAAGACACGAAACTATGGCTACACCTTC. The chain employs TRBV7-6 and TRBJ1-2, with D unresolved. Trimming shortened V by 5 bases and J by 2 bases, and 15 bases separated the two germline ends. The CDR3 consists of 15 residues. Germline V gene lookup returns CDR1 SGHVS and CDR2 FNYEAQ.

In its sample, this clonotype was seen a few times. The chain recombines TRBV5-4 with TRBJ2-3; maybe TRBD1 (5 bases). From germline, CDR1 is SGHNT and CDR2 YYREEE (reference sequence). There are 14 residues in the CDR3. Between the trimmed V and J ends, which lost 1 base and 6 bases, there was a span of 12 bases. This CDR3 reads CASSLQGKMDTQYF. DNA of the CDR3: TGTGCCAGCAGCTTGCAGGGAAAAATGGATACGCAGTATTTT.

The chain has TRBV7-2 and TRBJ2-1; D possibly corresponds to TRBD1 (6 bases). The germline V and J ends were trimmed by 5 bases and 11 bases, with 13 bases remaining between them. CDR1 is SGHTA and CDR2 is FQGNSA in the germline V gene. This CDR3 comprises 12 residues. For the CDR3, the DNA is TGTGCCAGCAGCCAGGGGCTAGCCAAGCAGTTCTTC. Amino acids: CASSQGLAKQFF.

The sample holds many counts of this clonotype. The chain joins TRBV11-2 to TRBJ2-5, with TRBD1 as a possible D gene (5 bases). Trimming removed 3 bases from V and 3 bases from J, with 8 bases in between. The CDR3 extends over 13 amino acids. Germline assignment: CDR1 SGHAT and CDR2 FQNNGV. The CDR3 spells CASSLGLEETQYF. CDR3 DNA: TGTGCCAGCAGCTTGGGGCTAGAAGAGACCCAGTACTTC.

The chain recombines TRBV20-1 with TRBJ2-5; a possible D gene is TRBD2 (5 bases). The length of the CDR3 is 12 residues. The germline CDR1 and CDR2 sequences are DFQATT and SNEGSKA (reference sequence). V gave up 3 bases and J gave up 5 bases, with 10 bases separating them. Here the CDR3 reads CSASDYEETQYF. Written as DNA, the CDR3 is TGCAGTGCTAGTGACTATGAGGAGACCCAGTACTTC.

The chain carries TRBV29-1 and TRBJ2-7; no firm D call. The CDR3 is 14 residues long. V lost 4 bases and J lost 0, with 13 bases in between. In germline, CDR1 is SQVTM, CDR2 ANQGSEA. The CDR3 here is CSVVSRKLSYEQYF. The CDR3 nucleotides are TGCAGCGTTGTTAGCAGGAAACTCTCCTACGAGCAGTACTTC.

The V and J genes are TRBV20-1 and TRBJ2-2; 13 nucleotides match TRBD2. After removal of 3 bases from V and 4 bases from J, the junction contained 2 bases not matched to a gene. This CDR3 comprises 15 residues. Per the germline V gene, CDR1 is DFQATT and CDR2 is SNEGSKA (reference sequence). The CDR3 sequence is CSASRLAGGTGELFF. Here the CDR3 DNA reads TGCAGTGCTAGCCGACTAGCGGGAGGCACCGGGGAGCTGTTTTTT.

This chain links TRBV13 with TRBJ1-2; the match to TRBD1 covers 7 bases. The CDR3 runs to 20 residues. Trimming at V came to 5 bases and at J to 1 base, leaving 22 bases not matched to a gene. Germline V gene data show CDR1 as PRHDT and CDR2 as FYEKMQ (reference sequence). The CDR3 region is CASSLDGLSSTGDNNYGYTF. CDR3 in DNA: TGTGCCAGCAGCCTGGACGGCCTATCTTCCACAGGGGATAATAACTATGGCTACACCTTC. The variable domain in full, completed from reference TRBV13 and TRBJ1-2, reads AAGVIQSPRHLIKEKRETATLKCYPIPRHDTVYWYQQGPGQDPQFLISFYEKMQSDKGSIPDRFSAQQFSDYHSELNMSSLELGDSALYFCASSLDGLSSTGDNNYGYTFGSGTRLTVV.

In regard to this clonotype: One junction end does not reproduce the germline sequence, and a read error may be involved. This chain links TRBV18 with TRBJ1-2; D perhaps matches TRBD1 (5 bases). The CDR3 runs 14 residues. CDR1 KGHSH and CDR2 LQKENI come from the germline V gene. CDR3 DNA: TGTGCCGGCTCACCGGGTCAGCAGGGCTATGGCTACACCTTC. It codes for CAGSPGQQGYGYTF.

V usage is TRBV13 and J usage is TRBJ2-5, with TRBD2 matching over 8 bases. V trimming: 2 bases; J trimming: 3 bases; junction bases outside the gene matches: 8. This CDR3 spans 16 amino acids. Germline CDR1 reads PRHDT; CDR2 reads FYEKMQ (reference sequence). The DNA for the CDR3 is TGTGCCAGCAGCTTATACACCCCCGGGAGGGAAGAGACCCAGTACTTC. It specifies CASSLYTPGREETQYF.

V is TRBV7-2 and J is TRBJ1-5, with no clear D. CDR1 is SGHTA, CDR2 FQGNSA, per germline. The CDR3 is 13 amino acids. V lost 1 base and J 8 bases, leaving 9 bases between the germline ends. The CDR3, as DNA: TGTGCCAGCAGCTTAGTTCAGGAAAAGCCCCAGCATTTT. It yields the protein CASSLVQEKPQHF.

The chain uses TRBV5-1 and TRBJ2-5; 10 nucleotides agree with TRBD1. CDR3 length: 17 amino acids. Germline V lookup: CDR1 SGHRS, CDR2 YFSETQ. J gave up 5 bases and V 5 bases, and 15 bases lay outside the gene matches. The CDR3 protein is CASRPGTGASKLETQYF. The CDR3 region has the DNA TGCGCCAGCAGACCAGGGACAGGGGCCTCGAAGTTGGAGACCCAGTACTTC.

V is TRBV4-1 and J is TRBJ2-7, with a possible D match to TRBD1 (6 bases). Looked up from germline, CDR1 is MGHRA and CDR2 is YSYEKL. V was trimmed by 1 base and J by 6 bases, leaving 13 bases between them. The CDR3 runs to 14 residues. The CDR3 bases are TGCGCCAGCAGCCAAGGTAGGACAGAGGGCGAGCAGTACTTC. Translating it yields CASSQGRTEGEQYF.